The next 23 T cell receptor beta chains were all read from a single sample in a study of graft-versus-host responses after intestinal transplantation. Profiled with immunoSEQ multiplex PCR; TCRdb holds only in-frame clones, not every one. The sample includes around 16,000 clones, 80% to 90% seen only once; the top ten take approximately 6%. Sample: PBMCs, taken roughly 110 days after intestinal transplant. The receptors stem from a human patient who received an intestinal transplant, so some T cells may come from the graft donor.

For the CDR3, the DNA is TGTGCCAGCAGCTTAAAGAGGGTCCTCACAGATACGCAGTATTTT. Protein: CASSLKRVLTDTQYF. V is TRBV7-8 and J is TRBJ2-3; maybe TRBD2 (5 bases). Trimming removed 2 bases at V and 2 bases at J, with 11 bases between. The CDR3 runs 15 residues. In germline, CDR1 is SGHVS, CDR2 FQNEAQ.

The V call is TRBV5-6, the J call TRBJ2-2; D possibly matches TRBD1 or TRBD2 (6 bases each). With 5 bases removed from V and 4 bases from J, the gap between germline ends came to 18 bases. This CDR3 has 16 residues. The germline gives CDR1 SGHDT, CDR2 YYEEEE. The CDR3 here is CASRGAGSLGTGELFF. The CDR3 nucleotides read TGTGCCAGCAGGGGGGCGGGATCCCTTGGCACCGGGGAGCTGTTTTTT.

This chain's CDR3 is CASSLPTSGRDNEQFF. CDR3 nucleotides: TGTGCCAGCAGCCTACCGACTAGCGGGAGGGACAATGAGCAGTTCTTC. This chain links TRBV7-2 with TRBJ2-1; TRBD2 matches 14 bases. Per germline, CDR1 SGHTA and CDR2 FQGNSA. The J segment lost 5 bases and the V segment lost 5 bases, leaving 5 bases of the junction unmatched. The CDR3 extends over 16 amino acids.

The chain couples TRBV9 to TRBJ2-1; 9 bases are shared with TRBD2. With V trimmed by 0 bases and J by 6 bases, 13 bases remained unmatched. The germline V gene has CDR1 SGDLS and CDR2 YYNGEE. The CDR3 extends over 18 amino acids. Here the CDR3 DNA reads TGTGCCAGCAGCGTAGTTCATCTTAGCGGGAGCATTTGCAATGAGCAGTTCTTC. It encodes CASSVVHLSGSICNEQFF.

This rearrangement joins TRBV5-6 to TRBJ1-2, with TRBD1 identical over 7 bases. This CDR3 has 13 residues. Germline CDR1 reads SGHDT; CDR2 reads YYEEEE. V lost 1 base and J lost 8; bases outside the gene matches: 5. CDR3 region: CASSLSTGAGYTF. CDR3 DNA sequence: TGTGCCAGCAGCTTGTCAACAGGGGCAGGCTACACCTTC.

The chain is built from TRBV6-5 and TRBJ2-2, with D hard to call. Looked up from germline, CDR1 is MNHEY and CDR2 is SVGAGI. Trimming pared 0 bases from V and 8 bases from J, leaving 7 bases between. The CDR3 is 13 residues long. CDR3 bases: TGTGCCAGCAGTTACTCTCGTTGGGGGGAGCTGTTTTTT. Translation gives CASSYSRWGELFF.

V and J are TRBV5-1 and TRBJ1-6, with TRBD1 as a possible D gene (5 bases). Trimming stripped 1 base from V and 1 base from J, with 15 bases between. Germline CDR1 is SGHRS and CDR2 is YFSETQ. This CDR3 has 18 residues. The CDR3 is CASSLYRSGRSYNSPLHF. CDR3 nucleotides: TGCGCCAGCAGCTTGTATAGGTCAGGGAGGTCCTATAATTCACCCCTCCACTTT.

This chain joins TRBV5-1 and TRBJ1-1; D gene uncertain. The V end was cut by 1 base, the J end by 2 bases, with 9 bases between. The germline V gene encodes CDR1 SGHRS and CDR2 YFSETQ. The CDR3 has 14 amino acids. Here the CDR3 reads CASSLRSGNTEAFF. DNA for the CDR3: TGCGCCAGCAGCTTGCGTTCGGGAAACACTGAAGCTTTCTTT.

This clone was observed a single time. V usage is TRBV19 and J usage is TRBJ2-7; TRBD2 matches at 8 bases. Per the germline V gene, CDR1 is LNHDA and CDR2 is SQIVND (reference sequence). The CDR3 is 13 residues long. The V and J ends lost 3 bases and 5 bases, in that order; junction bases with no gene match: 3. In DNA form, the CDR3 reads TGTGCCAGTAGTATTGGGACTAGAAACGAGCAGTACTTC. Amino acid sequence: CASSIGTRNEQYF.

The chain uses TRBV29-1 and TRBJ2-3; perhaps TRBD1 as D (6 bases). This CDR3 has 17 amino acids. With 5 bases removed from V and 4 bases from J, the gap between germline ends came to 25 bases. Germline CDR1 and CDR2: SQVTM and ANQGSEA. The DNA for the CDR3 is TGCAGCGTTAGGACAGTGGCCCGCCAGGCCCTCCCAGATACGCAGTATTTT. Amino acid sequence: CSVRTVARQALPDTQYF.

The chain couples TRBV21-1 to TRBJ1-1. TRBV21-1 is a recognized pseudogene. The CDR3 spans 16 residues. Here the CDR3 DNA reads TGTGCCAGCAGGGGTACGGTAGCTACACAACGCACTGAAGCTTTCTTT. Translating gives CASRGTVATQRTEAFF.

The chain is built from TRBV18 and TRBJ1-1; no definite D call. The germline V gene has CDR1 KGHSH and CDR2 LQKENI. CDR3 length equals 16 residues. The V and J ends lost 1 base and 0 bases respectively, with 12 bases between them. CDR3 protein: CASSPRLEALNTEAFF. DNA for the CDR3: TGTGCCAGCTCACCACGCCTCGAGGCCTTGAACACTGAAGCTTTCTTT.

The genes are TRBV6-4 and TRBJ2-6, with 11 bases matching TRBD2. There are 18 residues in the CDR3. Germline loops: CDR1 MRHNA, CDR2 SNTAGT. J was trimmed by 0 bases and V by 4 bases; bases with no gene match: 5. This chain's CDR3 is CASSGTSGLLSGANVLTF. CDR3 DNA sequence: TGTGCCAGCAGTGGGACTAGCGGGCTCCTCTCTGGGGCCAACGTCCTGACTTTC.

J is TRBJ2-6 and V is TRBV25-1; no clear D. Trimming cost V 0 bases and J 0 bases, with 6 bases left between them. The germline CDR1 and CDR2 sequences are MGHDK and SYGVNS. This CDR3 has 16 residues. The CDR3: CASSEYKGSGANVLTF. The CDR3 coding sequence is TGTGCCAGCAGTGAATATAAGGGCTCTGGGGCCAACGTCCTGACTTTC.

The V and J genes are TRBV13 and TRBJ2-1; the D is unclear. Between the trimmed V and J ends, which lost 1 base and 6 bases, there was a span of 10 bases. The CDR3 runs to 14 residues. Looked up from germline, CDR1 is PRHDT and CDR2 is FYEKMQ (reference sequence). The CDR3 is CASSLVQPINEQFF. CDR3 in DNA: TGTGCCAGCAGCTTAGTGCAGCCGATCAATGAGCAGTTCTTC.

The rearrangement links TRBV9 to TRBJ1-5; D remains unclear. The CDR3 consists of 15 residues. Trimming took 3 bases from V and 2 from J, leaving 12 bases between them. Germline-derived CDR1 and CDR2 are SGDLS and YYNGEE. CDR3 coding DNA: TGTGCCAGCAGCGCGTCCGGGTCTGGCAATCAGCCCCAGCATTTT. Its translation is CASSASGSGNQPQHF.

The V and J genes are TRBV28 and TRBJ1-5; D is perhaps TRBD1 (6 bases). The CDR3 contains 13 residues. The V end was cut by 2 bases, the J end by 9 bases, with 11 bases between. In germline, CDR1 is MDHEN, CDR2 SYDVKM. CDR3 sequence reads: CASSLGGLVPQHF. The CDR3 nucleotides read TGTGCCAGCAGTTTAGGGGGGCTGGTGCCCCAGCATTTT.

V is TRBV10-3 and J is TRBJ2-1; weak D call: TRBD1 (6 bases). V was trimmed by 4 bases and J by 3 bases, leaving 16 bases between them. Germline V gene data show CDR1 as ENHRY and CDR2 as SYGVKD. This CDR3 comprises 16 residues. CDR3 residues: CAISAIPSRGYNEQFF. The CDR3, as DNA: TGTGCCATCAGTGCGATTCCTAGCAGGGGCTACAATGAGCAGTTCTTC.

The chain employs TRBV6-9 and TRBJ2-7; a possible D gene is TRBD1 (5 bases). The CDR3 has 14 amino acids. CDR1 and CDR2 (germline): MNHGY, SVAAGI. V was cut by 4 bases and J by 3 bases, with 13 bases left in between. The CDR3 sequence is CASSFSDNYYEQYF. CDR3 DNA: TGTGCCAGCAGTTTCTCGGACAACTACTACGAGCAGTACTTC.

The CDR3 nucleotides are TGCAGCGTTGAAGAGCAGGGGGTGGGCACCGGGGAGCTGTTTTTT. It translates to CSVEEQGVGTGELFF. The J gene is TRBJ2-2, the V gene TRBV29-1, with TRBD1 matching over 7 bases. The CDR3 spans 15 residues. Germline CDR1 SQVTM, CDR2 ANQGSEA. V gave up 0 bases and J gave up 4 bases; unmatched junction bases: 5.

This clone was detected a few times. Different DNA sequences within this sample yield the same CDR3. This chain uses TRBV6-1 with TRBJ2-1; 8 positions agree with TRBD2. The V and J ends lost 5 bases and 3 bases, in that order; junction bases with no gene match: 3. Per germline, CDR1 MNHNS and CDR2 SASEGT. The CDR3 spans 14 residues. CDR3 in amino acids: CASSLAGRYNEQFF. CDR3 nucleotide sequence: TGTGCCAGCAGTCTAGCGGGTCGCTACAATGAGCAGTTCTTC.

V and J are TRBV9 and TRBJ2-7; no clear D. V dropped 3 bases and J dropped 2 bases, with 12 bases sitting between them. The germline CDR1 and CDR2 sequences are SGDLS and YYNGEE. The CDR3 has 14 residues. The DNA of the CDR3 is TGTGCCAGCAGCGGTACATGGCCCCCCTACGAGCAGTACTTC. Residues: CASSGTWPPYEQYF.

The chain is built from TRBV10-2 and TRBJ2-2; D ambiguous. Germline loops: CDR1 WSHSY, CDR2 SAAADI. With 6 bases removed from V and 2 bases from J, the gap between germline ends came to 10 bases. The CDR3 covers 14 residues. DNA of the CDR3: TGCGCCAGCAGAAATACACAAAACACCGGGGAGCTGTTTTTT. This sequence encodes CASRNTQNTGELFF.